This TCR beta chain was captured by sequencing in a study of cytomegalovirus exposure and HLA in healthy donors. Study-wide results and caveats: V- and J-gene trimming of TCR beta was linked (in a later analysis) to a missense DCLRE1C variant.

60 Vbeta and 13 Jbeta primers were used in PCR. Libraries were prepared by immunoSEQ multiplex PCR; TCRdb keeps only in-frame clonotypes and omits some of them. The sample lists about 200,000 clones; roughly 80% were seen once. This clone was observed once. Its cognate antigen is unknown. The CDR3 loop spans 15 amino acids. From germline, CDR1 is SQVTM and CDR2 ANQGSEA. V trimming: 4 bases; J trimming: 8 bases; junction bases outside the gene matches: 12. This chain uses TRBV29-1 with TRBJ2-2; TRBD1 agrees at 8 bases. This TCR was sampled from a male donor in good health and CMV-seronegative. Sequences were obtained from PBMCs. CDR3 sequence reads: CSVAAGTGLGGELFF. The CDR3 DNA reads TGCAGCGTTGCCGCGGGGACAGGCCTCGGAGGGGAGCTGTTTTTT.